Shown below are 9 T cell receptor beta chains from a single sample sequenced in a study of response to subunit inactivated influenza vaccine. MiXCR, applied by TCRdb to the RT-PCR reads, yields one record per CDR3 protein. Seen here are under 550,000 distinct CDR3 sequences, under 9% observed once, and the top ten hold 10% to 15%. The sample here was PBMCs from blood, taken roughly 24 months after vaccination. Source of these receptors: a man between 50 and 70 years old who received an inactivated influenza vaccine.

This sequence joins TRBV3-1 and TRBJ2-5; no reliable D call. The ends were cut back, 5 bases at V and 5 bases at J, with 12 bases in the middle. The germline V gene encodes CDR1 LGHDT and CDR2 YNNKEL (reference sequence). The CDR3 consists of 13 residues. CDR3 sequence: CASSTTYAETQYF. The CDR3 nucleotides are TGTGCCAGCAGCACCACCTATGCCGAGACCCAGTACTTC.

This clonotype was recorded many times. This chain links TRBV3-1 with TRBJ2-1; D might be TRBD2 (6 bases). V lost 4 bases to trimming and J lost 4 bases, with 14 bases between them. Germline assignment: CDR1 LGHDT and CDR2 YNNKEL (reference sequence). The CDR3 is 15 residues long. This CDR3 is CASSRGTSKYNEQFF. CDR3 bases: TGTGCCAGCAGCCGCGGGACTTCGAAATACAATGAGCAGTTCTTC.

There are a few counts of this clonotype. The V gene is TRBV6-6, the J gene TRBJ2-7; 15 nucleotides align to TRBD2. V lost 6 bases to trimming and J lost 7 bases; unmatched junction nucleotides: 7. The CDR3 has 15 amino acids. In germline, CDR1 is MNHNY, CDR2 SVGAGI (reference sequence). CDR3 sequence: CASSYGTSGRREQYF. The CDR3 coding sequence is TGTGCCAGCAGCTACGGGACTAGCGGGAGGAGGGAGCAGTACTTC.

This clonotype has at least ten counts. CDR3 protein: CASTPSGTGNTGELFF. CDR3 DNA: TGTGCCAGCACCCCATCCGGGACAGGGAACACCGGGGAGCTGTTTTTT. The V and J genes are TRBV28 and TRBJ2-2; 8 positions match TRBD1. The CDR3 is 16 amino acids. Trimming removed 7 bases from V and 1 base from J; junction bases left unmatched: 8. Per the germline V gene, CDR1 is MDHEN and CDR2 is SYDVKM.

The chain links TRBV28 to TRBJ2-7; weak D call: TRBD2 (6 bases). V was clipped by 6 bases and J by 5 bases, with 17 bases between them. The CDR3 is 14 residues long. In germline, CDR1 is MDHEN, CDR2 SYDVKM. The CDR3: CASREGWYRNEQYF. CDR3 sequence (DNA): TGTGCCAGCAGGGAGGGGTGGTACAGGAACGAGCAGTACTTC.

The V gene is TRBV27, the J gene TRBJ1-1; the match to TRBD1 covers 8 bases. This CDR3 contains 16 residues. The germline gives CDR1 MNHEY, CDR2 SMNVEV (reference sequence). V trimming: 6 bases; J trimming: 2 bases; junction bases outside the gene matches: 11. The CDR3: CASRPIQGVGNTEAFF. The CDR3 DNA follows: TGTGCCAGCAGACCGATACAGGGGGTGGGAAACACTGAAGCTTTCTTT.

This clonotype was recorded many times. The chain is built from TRBV6-6 and TRBJ1-2; no definite D call. Looked up from germline, CDR1 is MNHNY and CDR2 is SVGAGI (reference sequence). V lost 6 bases, J lost 1 base, and 6 bases lay in between. The CDR3 spans 12 residues. CDR3 in amino acids: CASSRSNYGYTF. Here the CDR3 DNA reads TGTGCCAGCAGCAGAAGTAACTATGGCTACACCTTC.

This chain links TRBV5-1 with TRBJ2-7, with D possibly matching TRBD1 (6 bases). CDR3 length: 15 amino acids. Trimming removed 2 bases at V and 3 bases at J, with 15 bases between. Looked up from germline, CDR1 is SGHRS and CDR2 is YFSETQ. The CDR3 coding sequence is TGCGCCAGCAGCTTCGGTCAGGGGCGATACTACGAGCAGTACTTC. Residues: CASSFGQGRYYEQYF. Full variable domain (remainder filled in from reference TRBV5-1 and TRBJ2-7): KAGVTQTPRYLIKTRGQQVTLSCSPISGHRSVSWYQQTPGQGLQFLFEYFSETQRNKGNFPGRFSGRQFSNSRSEMNVSTLELGDSALYLCASSFGQGRYYEQYFGPGTRLTVT.

This clonotype turned up a few times. The V and J genes are TRBV28 and TRBJ2-1, with D unclear. V lost 3 bases to trimming and J lost 15 bases, with 12 bases between them. This CDR3 has 11 amino acids. CDR1 MDHEN and CDR2 SYDVKM come from the germline V gene. The DNA for the CDR3 is TGTGCCAGCAGTTTGGGCGTAGCAACGTTCTTC. Translating it yields CASSLGVATFF. Full variable domain (remainder filled in from reference TRBV28 and TRBJ2-1): DVKVTQSSRYLVKRTGEKVFLECVQDMDHENMFWYRQDPGLGLRLIYFSYDVKMKEKGDIPEGYSVSREKKERFSLILESASTNQTSMYLCASSLGVATFFGPGTRLTVL.